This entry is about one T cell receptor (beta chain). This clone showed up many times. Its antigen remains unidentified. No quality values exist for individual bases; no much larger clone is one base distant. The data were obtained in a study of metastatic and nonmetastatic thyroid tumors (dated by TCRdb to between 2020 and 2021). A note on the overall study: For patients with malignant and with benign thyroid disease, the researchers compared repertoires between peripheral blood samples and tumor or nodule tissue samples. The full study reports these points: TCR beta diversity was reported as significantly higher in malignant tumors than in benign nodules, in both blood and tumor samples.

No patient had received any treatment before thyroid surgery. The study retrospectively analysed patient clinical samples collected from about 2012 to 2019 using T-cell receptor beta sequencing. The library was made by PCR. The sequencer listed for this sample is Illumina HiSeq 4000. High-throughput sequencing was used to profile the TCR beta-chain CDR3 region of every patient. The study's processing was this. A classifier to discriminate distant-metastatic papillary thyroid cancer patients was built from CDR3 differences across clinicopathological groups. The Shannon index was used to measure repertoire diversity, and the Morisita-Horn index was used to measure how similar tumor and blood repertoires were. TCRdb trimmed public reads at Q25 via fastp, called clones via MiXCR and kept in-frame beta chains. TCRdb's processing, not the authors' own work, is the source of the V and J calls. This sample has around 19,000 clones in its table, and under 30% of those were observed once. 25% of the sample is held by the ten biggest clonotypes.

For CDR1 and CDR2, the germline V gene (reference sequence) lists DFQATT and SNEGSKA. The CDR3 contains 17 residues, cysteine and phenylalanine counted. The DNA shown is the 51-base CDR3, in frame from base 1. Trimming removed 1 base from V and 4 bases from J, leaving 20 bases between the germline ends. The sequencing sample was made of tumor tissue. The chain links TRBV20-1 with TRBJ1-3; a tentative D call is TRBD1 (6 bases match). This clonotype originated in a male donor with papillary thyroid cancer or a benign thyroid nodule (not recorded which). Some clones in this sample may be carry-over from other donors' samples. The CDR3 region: CSARGRGSNIGGNTIYF. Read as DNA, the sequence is TGCAGTGCTAGAGGGAGGGGGTCTAACATCGGGGGAAACACCATATATTTT.